The source of this T cell receptor beta chain is a study of blood T cells in healthy people across ages. About this clonotype: Its cognate antigen is unknown. One junction end disagrees with the germline gene, perhaps due to a read error.

Study-wide points: There was no known CMV status for donors, so expanded clonotype changes were possibly confounded.

All donors came from Russia, were Caucasian and healthy, and spanned ages roughly 6 to 95. Sample-barcoded 5' priming and a J-beta primer mix drove a second PCR of 7 to 11 cycles. TCRdb redid the calling of the 5' RACE reads with MiXCR, one entry per CDR3 protein. Of roughly 800,000 distinct CDR3 sequences in the sample, 20% to 25% were seen once. The CDR3 has 14 amino acids. The germline V gene encodes CDR1 MNHEY and CDR2 SVGAGI. This sample was shared with a second study, whose subject was T cells of mothers and their children. That investigation notes: Sequencing got over 9.5 million TCR beta CDR3 reads from each mother and approximately 3 million from each child.

Specimen: blood. This clonotype originated in a boy aged 5-17 years in good health. The chain is built from TRBV6-5 and TRBJ1-6, with 7 bases identical to TRBD1. The CDR3 loop reads CASRMGTANSLLHF. CDR3 coding DNA: TGTGCCAGCAGGATGGGGACAGCCAATTCACTCCTCCACTTT.